This TCR beta chain is from a study of cytomegalovirus exposure and HLA in healthy donors. Overall study results and limits: Being productive about 87% or about 30% of the time was typical of most TCR beta V segments in an earlier analysis. Upon later analysis, HLA-associated TCR beta chains proved more clonally expanded than other, equally common chains. Most subjects' HLA-A and HLA-B alleles were reportedly predicted from TCR beta sequences. A later analysis reported that several of the most significant clusters appeared to be linked to common viral pathogens, among them Epstein-Barr virus.

Use of 60 Vbeta and 13 Jbeta primers characterized the PCR. Method: immunoSEQ multiplex PCR; TCRdb's copy keeps in-frame clones and lacks some. The table records under 95,000 clones, roughly 74% of them present only once. A remark on this clone: Its specificity is unknown.

The CDR3 sequence is 16 residues long. Germline CDR1 is SGDLS and CDR2 is YYNGEE. V shed 0 bases, J shed 0 bases, and the junction held 4 bases outside the gene matches. The sequence was obtained from a man aged 40-55 years in good health and CMV-seronegative. The sequenced sample consisted of PBMCs. The chain uses TRBV9 and TRBJ2-3, with 7 bases fitting TRBD2. The CDR3 nucleotides read TGTGCCAGCAGCGTAGTATCTAGCGGTAGCACAGATACGCAGTATTTT. Its translation is CASSVVSSGSTDTQYF.